Shown below are 29 T cell receptor beta chains from a single sample sequenced in a study of blood T cells in healthy people across ages. Sample-barcoded 5' priming and a J-beta primer mix drove a second PCR of 7 to 11 cycles. TCRdb reprocessed the 5' RACE reads via MiXCR and lists one record per CDR3 protein. There are some 760,000 distinct CDR3 sequences in the sample; 25% occur only once, and under 4.5% lies in the top ten. The data also belong to a second study, concerning T cells of mothers and their children.

The sequencing input was blood. All receptors come from a boy younger than 18 in good health.

This clonotype has just a few counts. The V call is TRBV20-1, the J call TRBJ1-6, with D possibly TRBD1 on 5 matching bases. Deletions cut 0 bases from V and 6 bases from J, with 18 bases between. The length of the CDR3 is 17 residues. Per germline, CDR1 DFQATT and CDR2 SNEGSKA (reference sequence). CDR3 DNA: TGCAGTGCTAGAGATCAGGGTAGGGGATCCGTTAATTCACCCCTCCACTTT. Amino acids: CSARDQGRGSVNSPLHF.

This clonotype was picked up a small number of times. The CDR3 coding sequence is TGCGCCAGCACCCTAGGGGGAGACGAGCAGTACTTC. Protein: CASTLGGDEQYF. This rearrangement joins TRBV5-1 to TRBJ2-5; tentatively, D is TRBD1 (6 bases). Near its end, the DNA agrees better with TRBJ2-7, so the J call may be wrong. The CDR3 sequence is 12 residues long. CDR1 and CDR2 from the germline V gene are SGHRS and YFSETQ.

J is TRBJ2-1 and V is TRBV20-1; 7 positions match TRBD2. The length of the CDR3 is 15 residues. J gave up 1 base and V 0 bases, and 3 bases lay outside the gene matches. The V gene's germline CDR1 is DFQATT and CDR2 SNEGSKA (reference sequence). CDR3 DNA sequence: TGCAGTGCTAGAGAGGGCGGGGGATCCTACAATGAGCAGTTCTTC. Amino acid sequence: CSAREGGGSYNEQFF.

This clonotype occurred many times. The chain links TRBV11-2 to TRBJ2-7; 8 bases fit TRBD2. The J segment lost 2 bases and the V segment lost 0 bases, leaving 12 bases of the junction unmatched. Germline lookup yields CDR1 SGHAT and CDR2 FQNNGV. This CDR3 is built from 18 residues. The CDR3: CASSLDGDSSGDPYEQYF. The CDR3 nucleotides are TGTGCCAGCAGCTTAGATGGCGATAGTAGCGGGGACCCCTACGAGCAGTACTTC.

This clonotype turned up a few times. The chain links TRBV19 to TRBJ1-1, with no clear D. V gave up 2 bases and J gave up 5 bases, with 12 bases separating them. The CDR3 runs to 14 residues. Looked up from germline, CDR1 is LNHDA and CDR2 is SQIVND (reference sequence). The CDR3 coding sequence is TGTGCCAGTAGTATATTTGGCAGCCTTACTGAAGCTTTCTTT. It translates to CASSIFGSLTEAFF.

This chain joins TRBV6-6 and TRBJ1-4; TRBD1 is a possible D gene (6 bases). This CDR3 is built from 14 residues. The germline CDR1 and CDR2 sequences are MNHNY and SVGAGI (reference sequence). Trimming removed 6 bases from V and 6 bases from J, with 14 bases in between. CDR3 in amino acids: CASSQGGIDEKLFF. The CDR3 DNA reads TGTGCCAGCAGCCAAGGGGGGATAGATGAAAAACTGTTTTTT.

This clonotype was detected only a few times. The rearrangement uses TRBV28 and TRBJ1-6; no clear D gene. The V and J ends lost 3 bases and 9 bases respectively, with 18 bases between them. This CDR3 spans 16 amino acids. Germline V gene lookup returns CDR1 MDHEN and CDR2 SYDVKM. This CDR3 is CASSFTPSGLSSPLHF. In DNA, the CDR3 is TGTGCCAGCAGTTTTACGCCCAGTGGACTGAGTTCACCCCTCCACTTT.

The chain combines TRBV27 with TRBJ1-2; 8 bases fit TRBD1. The CDR3 is 14 amino acids. V was clipped by 7 bases and J by 6 bases; unmatched bases: 10. Germline V gives CDR1 MNHEY, CDR2 SMNVEV (reference sequence). The CDR3 DNA is TGTGCCAGCAAAAACAGGGGGGCTTACGATGGCTACACCTTC. Its translation is CASKNRGAYDGYTF.

The gene calls are TRBV20-1 and TRBJ2-1; D is possibly TRBD1 or TRBD2 (5 bases each). Deletions cut 2 bases from V and 3 bases from J, with 11 bases between. This CDR3 has 14 amino acids. Looked up from germline, CDR1 is DFQATT and CDR2 is SNEGSKA (reference sequence). Written as DNA, the CDR3 is TGCAGTGCTAGATCCGGGACGGTCTACAATGAGCAGTTCTTC. It specifies CSARSGTVYNEQFF.

The CDR3 protein is CASRSTGTGMNTEAFF. The CDR3 bases are TGTGCCAGCAGATCCACCGGGACAGGCATGAACACTGAAGCTTTCTTT. V gene TRBV6-1 combines with J gene TRBJ1-1, with TRBD1 matching over 8 bases. The CDR3 runs 16 residues. Germline loops: CDR1 MNHNS, CDR2 SASEGT. V dropped 6 bases and J dropped 0; count of bases not matched to a gene: 9.

This clonotype occurred a few times. This chain uses TRBV6-5 with TRBJ2-1; D remains unclear. The CDR3 is 14 amino acids. The ends were cut back, 5 bases at V and 10 bases at J, with 18 bases in the middle. Germline values: CDR1 MNHEY, CDR2 SVGAGI. CDR3 in amino acids: CASSPLSFSREQFF. CDR3 nucleotides: TGTGCCAGCAGTCCCCTGTCCTTCTCGAGGGAGCAGTTCTTC.

This clonotype showed up just a few times. The chain is built from TRBV7-2 and TRBJ2-6; D may be TRBD1 or TRBD2 (6 bases each). The CDR3 is 19 residues long. Per the germline V gene, CDR1 is SGHTA and CDR2 is FQGNSA. V lost 1 base and J 0 bases, leaving 16 bases between the germline ends. The CDR3 bases are TGTGCCAGCAGCTTAGTTCACGGGGGCCGTAGCTCTGGGGCCAACGTCCTGACTTTC. Translated: CASSLVHGGRSSGANVLTF.

This sequence joins TRBV25-1 and TRBJ2-5, with D possibly matching TRBD2 (7 bases). Trimming removed 4 bases at V and 7 bases at J, with 19 bases between. CDR3 length: 15 residues. CDR1 is MGHDK, CDR2 SYGVNS, per germline. CDR3 sequence (DNA): TGTGCCAGCAGTGCCGGCGGGGGCCCCGCTATGACCCAGTACTTC. Residues: CASSAGGGPAMTQYF.

The chain couples TRBV4-2 to TRBJ2-3; 15 nucleotides match TRBD2. Trimming removed 3 bases from V and 0 bases from J; junction bases left unmatched: 10. CDR1 is LGHNA, CDR2 YNFKEQ, per germline. The CDR3 has 20 residues. CDR3 DNA sequence: TGTGCCAGCAGCCAGCAGGGACTAGCGGGAGGAAAGACTAGCACAGATACGCAGTATTTT. Protein product: CASSQQGLAGGKTSTDTQYF.

This chain connects TRBV6-2 or TRBV6-3 to TRBJ2-3; TRBD2 aligns across 8 bases. The germline V gene encodes CDR1 MNHEY and CDR2 SVGEGT. J lost 0 bases, V lost 4 bases, and 6 bases had no gene match. The CDR3 covers 16 residues. CDR3 amino acids: CASSWASSGSTDTQYF. For the CDR3, the DNA is TGTGCCAGCAGTTGGGCCTCTAGCGGGAGCACAGATACGCAGTATTTT.

The sample holds a few counts of this clonotype. The V gene is TRBV6-5, the J gene TRBJ1-4; D is perhaps TRBD1 (5 bases). Trimming removed 0 bases from V and 12 bases from J, with 8 bases in between. The germline V gene has CDR1 MNHEY and CDR2 SVGAGI. CDR3 length equals 12 residues. Here the CDR3 DNA reads TGTGCCAGCAGTTACTCGCCAGGGCAACTGTTTTTT. This gives the protein CASSYSPGQLFF.

This clonotype turned up a few times. The chain joins TRBV14 to TRBJ2-7; TRBD1 might be the D (6 bases). Trimming stripped 0 bases from V and 11 bases from J, with 14 bases between. The CDR3 is 13 residues long. Germline lookup yields CDR1 SGHDN and CDR2 FVKESK. CDR3 sequence: CASSQEGTGTKYF. The CDR3 DNA reads TGTGCCAGCAGCCAAGAGGGCACCGGGACAAAGTACTTC.

This chain connects TRBV28 to TRBJ2-7, with TRBD2 identical over 15 bases. CDR3 length equals 18 residues. V shed 6 bases and J 1 base; nucleotides not matched to a gene: 10. Germline V gene data show CDR1 as MDHEN and CDR2 as SYDVKM. The CDR3 protein is CASRAPLGLAGGSYEQYF. The DNA for the CDR3 is TGTGCCAGCAGGGCTCCTCTGGGACTAGCGGGGGGATCCTACGAGCAGTACTTC.

This clonotype has only a few counts. The chain links TRBV29-1 to TRBJ1-2; 12 positions match TRBD1. Trimming cost V 6 bases and J 8 bases; bases outside gene matches: 10. This CDR3 is 14 amino acids long. Germline V gene data show CDR1 as SQVTM and CDR2 as ANQGSEA. The CDR3 DNA reads as TGCAGCGTCTCGAAGGGGACAGGGGGCGGAGGCTACACCTTC. Encoded protein: CSVSKGTGGGGYTF.

This clonotype occurred once. The chain carries TRBV20-1 and TRBJ2-3, with 7 nucleotides matching TRBD2. The V gene end was trimmed by 3 bases and the J gene end by 4 bases; junction bases not matched to a gene: 7. The CDR3 has 14 amino acids. CDR1 and CDR2 (germline): DFQATT, SNEGSKA (reference sequence). The CDR3 coding sequence is TGCAGTGCTAGTCCCTATGCGGGAGCAGATACGCAGTATTTT. It specifies CSASPYAGADTQYF.

The chain carries TRBV20-1 and TRBJ2-5; 7 nucleotides line up with TRBD2. V trimming: 1 base; J trimming: 3 bases; junction bases outside the gene matches: 2. This CDR3 region has 13 residues. From germline, CDR1 is DFQATT and CDR2 SNEGSKA (reference sequence). CDR3 region: CSARGLAEETQYF. The DNA for the CDR3 is TGCAGTGCTAGAGGCCTAGCGGAAGAGACCCAGTACTTC.

This clonotype was recorded once. This chain links TRBV28 with TRBJ1-5, with 7 nucleotides matching TRBD1. CDR3 size: 15 residues. The trim removed 6 bases at V and 2 bases at J, leaving 7 bases unmatched. Germline CDR1 reads MDHEN; CDR2 reads SYDVKM. Here the CDR3 reads CASRPGGAGNQPQHF. Written as DNA, the CDR3 is TGTGCCAGCAGGCCAGGGGGAGCGGGCAATCAGCCCCAGCATTTT.

V and J are TRBV2 and TRBJ2-7; weak D call: TRBD1 (5 bases). Matching the DNA end better, TRBJ2-1 makes the J call doubtful. Germline lookup yields CDR1 SNHLY and CDR2 FYNNEI. The CDR3 spans 13 residues. The CDR3 region is CASTGHNYNEQFF. CDR3 DNA sequence: TGTGCCAGCACTGGACATAATTACAATGAGCAGTTCTTC.

This clonotype was counted ten times or more. The gene calls are TRBV3-1 and TRBJ1-6; 10 bases match TRBD1. The germline V gene has CDR1 LGHDT and CDR2 YNNKEL (reference sequence). The CDR3 is 11 residues long. J was trimmed by 13 bases and V by 8 bases; bases with no gene match: 2. The CDR3 spells CASRDRGPLHF. The CDR3 nucleotides read TGTGCCAGCCGGGACAGGGGTCCCCTCCACTTT.

This clonotype was seen just once. The chain carries TRBV3-1 and TRBJ2-1; D is uncertain. V gave up 1 base and J gave up 5 bases, with 6 bases separating them. The germline V gene has CDR1 LGHDT and CDR2 YNNKEL (reference sequence). This CDR3 is built from 13 residues. CDR3 loop: CASSQGPNNEQFF. As DNA, the CDR3 is TGTGCCAGCAGCCAAGGACCAAACAATGAGCAGTTCTTC.

The table lists this clonotype with a few counts. As DNA, the CDR3 is TGTGCCAGCAGCTTGGGGGACAGGGGGATTCGGGAGACCCAGTACTTC. This translates into CASSLGDRGIRETQYF. The chain employs TRBV11-1 and TRBJ2-5, with TRBD1 identical over 11 bases. Germline trimming cut 3 bases from V and 5 bases from J; bases unmatched to any gene: 8. CDR1 is SGHAT and CDR2 is FQDESV in the germline V gene (reference sequence). CDR3 length: 16 residues.

In DNA form, the CDR3 reads TGTGCCAGCACACGGGGCCAGGGGGGGACTGAAGCTTTCTTT. Translated: CASTRGQGGTEAFF. This rearrangement joins TRBV9 to TRBJ1-1, with TRBD1 matching over 7 bases. The V gene's germline CDR1 is SGDLS and CDR2 YYNGEE. After removal of 6 bases from V and 5 bases from J, the junction contained 10 bases not matched to a gene. The CDR3 consists of 14 residues.

The table lists this clonotype with a few counts. This sequence joins TRBV7-2 and TRBJ2-7, with 10 positions matching TRBD1. There are 13 residues in the CDR3. Germline lookup yields CDR1 SGHTA and CDR2 FQGNSA. Trimming at V came to 7 bases and at J to 6 bases, leaving 6 bases not matched to a gene. This CDR3 reads CASTDRGRGEQYF. In DNA, the CDR3 is TGTGCCAGCACCGACAGGGGGCGAGGCGAGCAGTACTTC. Looking up the rest from reference TRBV7-2 and TRBJ2-7 gives the full variable domain: GAGVSQSPSNKVTEKGKDVELRCDPISGHTALYWYRQSLGQGLEFLIYFQGNSAPDKSGLPSDRFSAERTGGSVSTLTIQRTQQEDSAVYLCASTDRGRGEQYFGPGTRLTVT.

This clonotype was seen only once. This chain links TRBV30 with TRBJ1-2; 7 bases line up with TRBD1. This CDR3 has 13 residues. The J segment lost 1 base and the V segment lost 8 bases, leaving 7 bases of the junction unmatched. Germline lookup yields CDR1 GTSNPN and CDR2 SVGIG (reference sequence). CDR3 residues: CARGTANNYGYTF. The CDR3 coding sequence is TGTGCCCGGGGGACAGCTAATAACTATGGCTACACCTTC.